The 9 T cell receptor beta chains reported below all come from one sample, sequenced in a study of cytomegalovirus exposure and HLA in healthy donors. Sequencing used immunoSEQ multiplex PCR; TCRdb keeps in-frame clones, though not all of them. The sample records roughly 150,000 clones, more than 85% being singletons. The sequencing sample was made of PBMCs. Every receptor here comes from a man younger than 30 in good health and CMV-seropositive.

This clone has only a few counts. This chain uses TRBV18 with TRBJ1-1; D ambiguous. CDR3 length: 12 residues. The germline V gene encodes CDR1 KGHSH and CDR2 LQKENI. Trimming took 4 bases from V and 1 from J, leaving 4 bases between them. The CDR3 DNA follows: TGTGCCAGCTCACTCAAGAACACTGAAGCTTTCTTT. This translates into CASSLKNTEAFF.

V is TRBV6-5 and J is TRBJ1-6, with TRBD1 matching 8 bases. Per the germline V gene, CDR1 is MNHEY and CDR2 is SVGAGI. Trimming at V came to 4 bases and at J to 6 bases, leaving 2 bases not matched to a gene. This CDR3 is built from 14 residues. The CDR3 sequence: CASSWDRSNSPLHF. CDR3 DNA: TGTGCCAGCAGTTGGGACAGGAGTAATTCACCCCTCCACTTT.

Here the CDR3 DNA reads TGTGCCAGTCACACGGGACAGGGAGGTAATCAGCCCCAGCATTTT. The encoded protein is CASHTGQGGNQPQHF. The chain combines TRBV19 with TRBJ1-5; 9 bases are a match to TRBD1. Trimming at V came to 8 bases and at J to 4 bases, leaving 9 bases not matched to a gene. Germline-derived CDR1 and CDR2 are LNHDA and SQIVND (reference sequence). The CDR3 covers 15 residues.

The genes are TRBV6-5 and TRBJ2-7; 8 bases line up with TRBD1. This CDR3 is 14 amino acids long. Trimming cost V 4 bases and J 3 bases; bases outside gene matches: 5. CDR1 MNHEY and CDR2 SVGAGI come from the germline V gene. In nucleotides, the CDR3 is TGTGCCAGCAGTTTCGGGACAGGAAGCTACGAGCAGTACTTC. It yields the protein CASSFGTGSYEQYF.

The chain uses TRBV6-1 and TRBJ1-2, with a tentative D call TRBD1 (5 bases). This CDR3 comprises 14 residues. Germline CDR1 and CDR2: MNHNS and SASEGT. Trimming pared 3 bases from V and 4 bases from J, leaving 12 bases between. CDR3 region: CASSEEGNVYGYTF. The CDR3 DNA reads TGTGCCAGCAGTGAGGAGGGGAATGTCTATGGCTACACCTTC.

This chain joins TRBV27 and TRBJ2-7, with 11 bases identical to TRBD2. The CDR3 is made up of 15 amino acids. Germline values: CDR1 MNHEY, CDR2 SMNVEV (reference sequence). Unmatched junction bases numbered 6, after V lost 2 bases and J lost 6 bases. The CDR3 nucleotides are TGTGCCAGCAGTTTAGTTAGCGGGAGGGCCTTCGAGCAGTACTTC. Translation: CASSLVSGRAFEQYF.

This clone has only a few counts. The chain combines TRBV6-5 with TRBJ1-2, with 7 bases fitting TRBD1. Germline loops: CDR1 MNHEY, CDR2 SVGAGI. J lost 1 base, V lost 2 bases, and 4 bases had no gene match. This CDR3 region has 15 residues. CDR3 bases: TGTGCCAGCAGTTACAGCCGGGACAGTAACTATGGCTACACCTTC. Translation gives CASSYSRDSNYGYTF.

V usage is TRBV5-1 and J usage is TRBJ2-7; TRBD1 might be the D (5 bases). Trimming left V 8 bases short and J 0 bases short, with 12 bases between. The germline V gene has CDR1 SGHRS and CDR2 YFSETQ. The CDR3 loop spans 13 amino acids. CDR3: CASSVQDSYEQYF. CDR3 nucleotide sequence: TGCGCCAGTTCCGTACAGGACTCCTACGAGCAGTACTTC.

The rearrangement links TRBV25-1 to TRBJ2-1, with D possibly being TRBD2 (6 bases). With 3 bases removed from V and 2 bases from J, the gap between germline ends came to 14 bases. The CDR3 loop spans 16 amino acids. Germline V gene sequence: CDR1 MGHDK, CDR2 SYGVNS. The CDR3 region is CASSDGGAGPYNEQFF. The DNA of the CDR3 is TGTGCCAGCAGTGATGGAGGGGCGGGACCCTACAATGAGCAGTTCTTC.